A selection of T cell receptor beta chains follows, all from one sample in a study of shared clonotypes between healthy human individuals. Assay used: immunoSEQ multiplex PCR; TCRdb lists only in-frame clones, some missing. The table records 550,000 to 600,000 clones, around 77% of them present only once. The material sequenced was PBMCs. These receptors were obtained from a woman aged 40 to 49 in good health. Some clones in this sample may be carry-over from other donors' samples. CDR3s include the opening cysteine and the closing phenylalanine or tryptophan. Each record gives: J gene, V gene, D gene, clone size, CDR3 protein, CDR3 DNA. A D gene is named only where the DNA matches it firmly. Clone size is shown for a subset of rows, as once, few, many or a class of expanded clone.

J gene: TRBJ1-4; V gene: TRBV6-4; D gene: -; clone size: -; CDR3 protein: CASTFSRGKLFF; CDR3 DNA: TGTGCCAGCACTTTTTCCCGCGGAAAACTGTTTTTT
J gene: TRBJ1-2; V gene: TRBV6-6; D gene: TRBD1; clone size: -; CDR3 protein: CASSLRQGTTYGYTF; CDR3 DNA: TGTGCCAGCAGTCTTAGACAGGGGACGACCTATGGCTACACCTTC
J gene: TRBJ2-1; V gene: TRBV11-3; D gene: -; clone size: many; CDR3 protein: CASSLRPGSYNEQFF; CDR3 DNA: TGTGCCAGCAGCTTACGACCGGGGAGCTACAATGAGCAGTTCTTC
J gene: TRBJ2-7; V gene: TRBV6-6; D gene: -; clone size: once; CDR3 protein: CASSYSWDEQYF; CDR3 DNA: TGTGCCAGCAGTTACTCCTGGGACGAGCAGTACTTC
J gene: TRBJ1-2; V gene: TRBV18; D gene: TRBD1; clone size: once; CDR3 protein: CASSPNLRPTGIYGYTF; CDR3 DNA: TGTGCCAGCTCACCAAACTTGAGACCGACAGGGATCTATGGCTACACCTTC
J gene: TRBJ1-3; V gene: TRBV2; D gene: TRBD1; clone size: many; CDR3 protein: CARRQGLGNTIYF; CDR3 DNA: TGTGCCAGGAGACAGGGGCTTGGAAACACCATATATTTT
J gene: TRBJ2-7; V gene: TRBV6-6; D gene: TRBD1; clone size: -; CDR3 protein: CASRTGTGAREQYF; CDR3 DNA: TGTGCCAGCAGGACCGGCACAGGGGCCCGCGAGCAGTACTTC
J gene: TRBJ2-7; V gene: TRBV5-1; D gene: TRBD2; clone size: -; CDR3 protein: CASSQGLAGGYEQYF; CDR3 DNA: TGCGCCAGCAGCCAGGGACTAGCGGGCGGCTACGAGCAGTACTTC
J gene: TRBJ2-7; V gene: TRBV11-2; D gene: -; clone size: -; CDR3 protein: CASSPRTFSSYEQYF; CDR3 DNA: TGTGCCAGCAGCCCGCGCACATTCAGCTCCTACGAGCAGTACTTC
J gene: TRBJ2-3; V gene: TRBV25-1; D gene: -; clone size: many; CDR3 protein: CASRNEGDTQYF; CDR3 DNA: TGTGCCAGCAGGAATGAGGGAGATACGCAGTATTTT
J gene: TRBJ2-7; V gene: TRBV7-2; D gene: TRBD2; clone size: -; CDR3 protein: CASSWTVREHYEQYF; CDR3 DNA: TGTGCCAGCAGCTGGACCGTGCGGGAGCATTACGAGCAGTACTTC
J gene: TRBJ2-2; V gene: TRBV29-1; D gene: -; clone size: -; CDR3 protein: CSVEEGGELFF; CDR3 DNA: TGCAGCGTTGAGGAGGGGGGGGAGCTGTTTTTT
J gene: TRBJ1-2; V gene: TRBV6-1; D gene: TRBD1; clone size: -; CDR3 protein: CASNVDRVYGYTF; CDR3 DNA: TGTGCCAGCAACGTTGACAGGGTCTATGGCTACACCTTC
J gene: TRBJ1-1; V gene: TRBV7-9; D gene: -; clone size: -; CDR3 protein: CASKDSLATEAFF; CDR3 DNA: TGTGCCAGCAAAGACAGCTTGGCTACTGAAGCTTTCTTT
J gene: TRBJ1-1; V gene: TRBV15; D gene: TRBD1; clone size: -; CDR3 protein: CATSRRTGGRTEAFF; CDR3 DNA: TGTGCCACCAGCAGAAGGACAGGGGGCAGGACTGAAGCTTTCTTT
J gene: TRBJ1-2; V gene: TRBV28; D gene: TRBD1; clone size: -; CDR3 protein: CASSTSSGGFYGYTF; CDR3 DNA: TGTGCCAGCAGTACGTCATCAGGGGGCTTTTATGGCTACACCTTC
J gene: TRBJ2-5; V gene: TRBV14; D gene: -; clone size: once; CDR3 protein: CASSQKETQYF; CDR3 DNA: TGTGCCAGCAGCCAGAAAGAGACCCAGTACTTC
J gene: TRBJ1-2; V gene: TRBV28; D gene: -; clone size: -; CDR3 protein: CASSHRGYTF; CDR3 DNA: TGTGCCAGCAGCCACAGGGGCTACACCTTC
J gene: TRBJ2-1; V gene: TRBV27; D gene: -; clone size: -; CDR3 protein: CASSRDGYNEQFF; CDR3 DNA: TGTGCCAGCTCCAGGGACGGCTACAATGAGCAGTTCTTC
J gene: TRBJ2-1; V gene: TRBV4-1; D gene: -; clone size: -; CDR3 protein: CASSQGRQVGSYNEQFF; CDR3 DNA: TGCGCCAGCAGCCAAGGCCGGCAGGTAGGGTCCTACAATGAGCAGTTCTTC
J gene: TRBJ2-1; V gene: TRBV19; D gene: TRBD2; clone size: -; CDR3 protein: CASSTLGLAGEQFF; CDR3 DNA: TGTGCCAGTAGTACCCTGGGACTAGCTGGCGAGCAGTTCTTC
J gene: TRBJ1-1; V gene: TRBV2; D gene: -; clone size: -; CDR3 protein: CASRDTYTEAFF; CDR3 DNA: TGTGCCAGCAGGGACACCTACACTGAAGCTTTCTTT
J gene: TRBJ1-2; V gene: TRBV5-4; D gene: -; clone size: -; CDR3 protein: CASSEGQYNYGYTF; CDR3 DNA: TGTGCCAGCAGCGAAGGACAGTATAACTATGGCTACACCTTC
J gene: TRBJ2-3; V gene: TRBV5-6; D gene: -; clone size: -; CDR3 protein: CASSPPGSGTDTQYF; CDR3 DNA: TGTGCCAGCAGCCCCCCTGGTAGCGGCACAGATACGCAGTATTTT
J gene: TRBJ1-4; V gene: TRBV18; D gene: TRBD1; clone size: -; CDR3 protein: CASSPFAGQASEKLFF; CDR3 DNA: TGTGCCAGCTCACCATTCGCGGGACAGGCGAGTGAAAAACTGTTTTTT
J gene: TRBJ2-1; V gene: TRBV10-3; D gene: TRBD1; clone size: -; CDR3 protein: CAISGTGDNEQFF; CDR3 DNA: TGTGCCATCAGTGGGACAGGGGATAACGAGCAGTTCTTC
J gene: TRBJ2-7; V gene: TRBV1; D gene: -; clone size: -; CDR3 protein: CTSSQESGRAEEGGSSHEQYF; CDR3 DNA: TGCACCAGCAGCCAAGAGAGCGGTAGAGCGGAGGAGGGAGGGAGCTCCCACGAGCAGTACTTC
J gene: TRBJ1-1; V gene: TRBV5-1; D gene: -; clone size: -; CDR3 protein: CASSLEGNTEAFF; CDR3 DNA: TGCGCCAGCAGCTTGGAAGGTAACACTGAAGCTTTCTTT
J gene: TRBJ2-1; V gene: TRBV9; D gene: TRBD2; clone size: -; CDR3 protein: CASSRPSGSVNEQFF; CDR3 DNA: TGTGCCAGCAGCCGACCTAGCGGGAGCGTCAACGAGCAGTTCTTC
J gene: TRBJ2-1; V gene: TRBV5-1; D gene: -; clone size: -; CDR3 protein: CASSSETDGEQFF; CDR3 DNA: TGCGCCAGCAGCTCAGAGACGGACGGAGAGCAGTTCTTC
J gene: TRBJ2-1; V gene: TRBV4-1; D gene: -; clone size: few; CDR3 protein: CASSQDLGGSYNEQFF; CDR3 DNA: TGCGCCAGCAGCCAAGATCTGGGGGGTTCCTACAATGAGCAGTTCTTC
J gene: TRBJ1-3; V gene: TRBV7-2; D gene: -; clone size: -; CDR3 protein: CASSLVMGIPGNTIYF; CDR3 DNA: TGTGCCAGCAGCTTAGTGATGGGTATTCCTGGAAACACCATATATTTT
J gene: TRBJ2-7; V gene: TRBV28; D gene: -; clone size: -; CDR3 protein: CASSPFGYRDYEQYF; CDR3 DNA: TGTGCCAGCAGCCCTTTTGGCTATAGGGATTACGAGCAGTACTTC
J gene: TRBJ1-4; V gene: TRBV5-1; D gene: -; clone size: once; CDR3 protein: CASSWQGRETNEKLFF; CDR3 DNA: TGCGCCAGCAGCTGGCAGGGACGGGAAACTAATGAAAAACTGTTTTTT
J gene: TRBJ2-3; V gene: TRBV2; D gene: TRBD1; clone size: -; CDR3 protein: CASRRWGDRVGTDTQYF; CDR3 DNA: TGTGCCAGCAGAAGATGGGGGGACAGGGTCGGTACAGATACGCAGTATTTT
J gene: TRBJ2-3; V gene: TRBV29-1; D gene: -; clone size: -; CDR3 protein: CSVFPHGTDTQYF; CDR3 DNA: TGCAGCGTTTTTCCCCATGGCACAGATACGCAGTATTTT
J gene: TRBJ1-2; V gene: TRBV2; D gene: TRBD1; clone size: -; CDR3 protein: CASIKTGGNSGYTF; CDR3 DNA: TGTGCCAGCATCAAGACAGGGGGGAACTCTGGCTACACCTTC
J gene: TRBJ2-4; V gene: TRBV30; D gene: -; clone size: -; CDR3 protein: CAWNPGLNIQYF; CDR3 DNA: TGTGCCTGGAACCCGGGACTTAACATTCAGTACTTC
J gene: TRBJ2-5; V gene: TRBV30; D gene: TRBD2; clone size: -; CDR3 protein: CAWSDSGLAVYLQETQYF; CDR3 DNA: TGTGCCTGGAGTGACTCGGGACTAGCGGTCTACCTACAAGAGACCCAGTACTTC